These 14 T cell receptor beta chains share one sample of origin, sequenced in a study of monozygotic twins with inflammatory bowel disease. With the 5' RACE reads reprocessed, TCRdb shows one record per CDR3 protein and no DNA. This sample's table has fewer than 350,000 distinct CDR3 sequences. The source material was blood. All receptors derive from a human donor with ulcerative colitis or Crohn's disease, or a healthy co-twin of an affected twin (not recorded which).

This chain uses TRBV28 with TRBJ2-1; the TCRdb call, TRBD1, lacks DNA for checking. Germline CDR1 and CDR2: MDHEN and SYDVKM. CDR3 length: 14 residues. CDR3 protein: CASSPIPGDNEQFF.

V usage is TRBV15 and J usage is TRBJ1-4. Germline loops: CDR1 LNHNV, CDR2 YYDKDF (reference sequence). The CDR3 is made up of 16 amino acids. The CDR3 protein is CATSRDLGTANEKLFF.

CDR3 residues: CSAMADGTDTQYF. V and J are TRBV20-1 and TRBJ2-3. The CDR3 runs 13 residues. The V gene's germline CDR1 is DFQATT and CDR2 SNEGSKA (reference sequence).

The J gene is TRBJ1-4, the V gene TRBV20-1. Germline V gene data show CDR1 as DFQATT and CDR2 as SNEGSKA (reference sequence). This CDR3 is 13 amino acids long. The CDR3: CSARLGPTEKLFF.

The rearrangement uses TRBV4-1 and TRBJ2-3. From germline, CDR1 is MGHRA and CDR2 YSYEKL. The CDR3 covers 12 residues. The CDR3 loop reads CASSQSSDTQYF.

The chain joins TRBV7-2 to TRBJ1-2. The CDR3 has 16 residues. CDR1 is SGHTA, CDR2 FQGNSA, per germline. The CDR3: CASSGEGQRKRYGYTF.

The rearrangement uses TRBV21-1 and TRBJ2-5. TRBV21-1 is a pseudogene locus. CDR3 length equals 18 residues. CDR3 region: CASSKVVTKATLKWTQYF.

The rearrangement links TRBV5-1 to TRBJ2-7. The CDR3 covers 12 residues. Germline V gene data show CDR1 as SGHRS and CDR2 as YFSETQ. The CDR3: CASSLEANEQYF.

The CDR3 sequence is CASSSRTGTGNTIYF. The chain is built from TRBV28 and TRBJ1-3; the TCRdb D gene call, TRBD1, has no DNA to confirm it. The CDR3 sequence is 15 residues long. Germline loops: CDR1 MDHEN, CDR2 SYDVKM. Full variable domain (missing parts from reference TRBV28 and TRBJ1-3): DVKVTQSSRYLVKRTGEKVFLECVQDMDHENMFWYRQDPGLGLRLIYFSYDVKMKEKGDIPEGYSVSREKKERFSLILESASTNQTSMYLCASSSRTGTGNTIYFGEGSWLTVV.

The gene calls are TRBV21-1 and TRBJ1-6; TCRdb calls TRBD1, which cannot be checked without DNA. TRBV21-1 is annotated as a pseudogene. The CDR3 loop spans 14 amino acids. CDR3 sequence reads: CASRGLLGNSPLHF.

This chain's CDR3 is CASSFKYGYTF. The chain uses TRBV12-3 or TRBV12-4 and TRBJ1-2. This CDR3 has 11 residues.

V gene TRBV5-1 combines with J gene TRBJ1-3; TCRdb proposes TRBD1, but this gene call is untestable without DNA. The CDR3 runs to 14 residues. Germline V gene sequence: CDR1 SGHRS, CDR2 YFSETQ. This chain's CDR3 is CASRAVDSGNTIYF.

The V gene is TRBV10-3, the J gene TRBJ2-2; TCRdb's assignment of TRBD2 cannot be checked, as there is no DNA. The CDR3 consists of 17 residues. Germline V lookup: CDR1 ENHRY, CDR2 SYGVKD. The CDR3 sequence: CAISVTSGRGDTGELFF.

The chain has TRBV6-1 and TRBJ2-1; TCRdb's D call, TRBD2, is unchecked because there is no DNA. CDR1 and CDR2 (germline): MNHNS, SASEGT. The CDR3 length is 16 residues. The CDR3 loop reads CASRSAGTASYNEQFF.